What follows describes a single T cell receptor (beta chain). What it binds is unknown. Libraries were prepared by immunoSEQ multiplex PCR; TCRdb keeps only in-frame clonotypes and omits some of them. The profile shows roughly 120,000 clones, just under 95% of them singletons. CDR3 length equals 15 residues. Germline V lookup: CDR1 SGHRS, CDR2 YFSETQ. V was shortened by 4 bases and J by 4 bases, with 12 bases between the two germline ends. This entry belongs to a study of graft-versus-host responses after intestinal transplantation. Study-level information: Each recipient received anti-thymocyte globulin induction, then tacrolimus and steroids for 2 to 3 years. Study outcomes and limitations: Individuals carrying graft-donor T cell macrochimerism showed high graft-versus-host to host-versus-graft clonal ratios in allografts.

V gene TRBV5-1 combines with J gene TRBJ2-6; TRBD2 is a possible D gene (7 bases). The sample was unstimulated CD4+ T cells sorted from spleen or lymph node cells, taken before intestinal transplant. This receptor was obtained from a human donor who received an intestinal transplant. CDR3 amino acids: CASSGGAIGANVLTF. The CDR3 nucleotides are TGCGCCAGCAGCGGGGGGGCGATCGGGGCCAACGTCCTGACTTTC.